The 17 T cell receptor beta chains listed next were all sequenced from one sample in a study of cytotoxic CD8 clonotypes in ibrutinib-treated CLL. TCRdb keeps only in-frame clones here, not all; method: immunoSEQ multiplex PCR. The sample includes approximately 330,000 clones, 70% to 80% of them seen just once. This material consisted of PBMCs, taken before ibrutinib treatment. These receptors all stem from a human donor with chronic lymphocytic leukemia.

The chain carries TRBV6-1 and TRBJ1-1; tentative D call: TRBD1 (6 bases). This CDR3 is built from 15 residues. V was trimmed by 8 bases and J by 5 bases, leaving 21 bases between them. Germline assignment: CDR1 MNHNS and CDR2 SASEGT. The DNA of the CDR3 is TGTGCCAGCCTGGGGGCCCGGGGTCACGGAACTGAAGCTTTCTTT. It codes for CASLGARGHGTEAFF.

The genes are TRBV19 and TRBJ2-7; TRBD2 matches at 7 bases. After removal of 1 base from V and 0 bases from J, the junction contained 0 bases not matched to a gene. The CDR3 length is 14 residues. The germline CDR1 and CDR2 sequences are LNHDA and SQIVND (reference sequence). CDR3 nucleotides: TGTGCCAGTAGTATAGCTAGCGGCTCCTACGAGCAGTACTTC. Amino acid sequence: CASSIASGSYEQYF.

There are a few counts of this clone. V is TRBV6-6 and J is TRBJ2-1; D may correspond to TRBD1 or TRBD2 (5 bases each). CDR1 is MNHNY and CDR2 is SVGAGI in the germline V gene (reference sequence). V was pared by 2 bases and J by 8 bases, with 7 bases between. CDR3 length equals 12 residues. The CDR3, as DNA: TGTGCCAGCAGTTACAGGGGAGATGAGCAGTTCTTC. It codes for CASSYRGDEQFF.

V is TRBV2 and J is TRBJ2-2; 7 bases match TRBD2. The CDR3 is made up of 17 amino acids. Trimming at V came to 7 bases and at J to 0 bases, leaving 11 bases not matched to a gene. Germline V gene lookup returns CDR1 SNHLY and CDR2 FYNNEI. CDR3 nucleotides: TGTGCCAGCAACGGACAAGTACTAGCGCCGAACACCGGGGAGCTGTTTTTT. Translated, it gives CASNGQVLAPNTGELFF.

The V and J genes are TRBV25-1 and TRBJ2-1; tentative D call: TRBD2 (6 bases). CDR1 is MGHDK and CDR2 is SYGVNS in the germline V gene. Deletions cut 3 bases from V and 0 bases from J, with 12 bases between. This CDR3 contains 16 residues. In DNA, the CDR3 is TGTGCCAGCAGTGACCTCGACGGGAGCTCCTACAATGAGCAGTTCTTC. Translated: CASSDLDGSSYNEQFF. Filled out from reference TRBV25-1 and TRBJ2-1, the complete variable domain reads EADIYQTPRYLVIGTGKKITLECSQTMGHDKMYWYQQDPGMELHLIHYSYGVNSTEKGDLSSESTVSRIRTEHFPLTLESARPSHTSQYLCASSDLDGSSYNEQFFGPGTRLTVL.

The chain carries TRBV28 and TRBJ1-5; TRBD1 aligns across 11 bases. With V trimmed by 6 bases and J by 1 base, 5 bases remained unmatched. Germline V gene lookup returns CDR1 MDHEN and CDR2 SYDVKM. The CDR3 loop spans 16 amino acids. CDR3 in amino acids: CASSPGQGASNQPQHF. CDR3 bases: TGTGCCAGCAGCCCTGGACAGGGGGCAAGCAATCAGCCCCAGCATTTT. Based on the CDR3 plus reference TRBV28 and TRBJ1-5, the full variable domain is DVKVTQSSRYLVKRTGEKVFLECVQDMDHENMFWYRQDPGLGLRLIYFSYDVKMKEKGDIPEGYSVSREKKERFSLILESASTNQTSMYLCASSPGQGASNQPQHFGDGTRLSIL.

The chain uses TRBV6-5 and TRBJ2-1; either TRBD1 or TRBD2 may fit D (5 bases each). Trimming took 6 bases from V and 5 from J, leaving 11 bases between them. Germline V CDR1 and CDR2: MNHEY, SVGAGI. The CDR3 loop spans 13 amino acids. CDR3 DNA: TGTGCCAGCAGCCGGGACCAAAACAATGAGCAGTTCTTC. Translated: CASSRDQNNEQFF.

V usage is TRBV2 and J usage is TRBJ1-3; maybe TRBD1 (6 bases). Germline V gene data show CDR1 as SNHLY and CDR2 as FYNNEI. The CDR3 length is 14 residues. V was pared by 6 bases and J by 0 bases, with 9 bases between. The CDR3 coding sequence is TGTGCCAGCAGGGGACATGGCTCTGGAAACACCATATATTTT. Translating gives CASRGHGSGNTIYF.

This clone appeared a few times. This sequence joins TRBV19 and TRBJ2-5, with a weak D call TRBD2 (6 bases). The CDR3 is made up of 11 amino acids. The germline V gene encodes CDR1 LNHDA and CDR2 SQIVND (reference sequence). V lost 10 bases, J lost 4 bases, and 10 bases lay in between. The CDR3 coding sequence is TGTGCCACCGCTAGCGCAGAGACCCAGTACTTC. Translation: CATASAETQYF.

The V and J genes are TRBV4-3 and TRBJ1-4, with a tentative D call TRBD1 (5 bases). Trimming took 0 bases from V and 5 from J, leaving 13 bases between them. The CDR3 contains 16 residues. Germline V gene data show CDR1 as LGHNA and CDR2 as YSLEER. In nucleotides, the CDR3 is TGCGCCAGCAGCCAAGAAGGGGCAGGACTGAATGAAAAACTGTTTTTT. It is translated as CASSQEGAGLNEKLFF.

The V and J genes are TRBV27 and TRBJ1-1, with TRBD1 identical over 8 bases. The germline gives CDR1 MNHEY, CDR2 SMNVEV (reference sequence). Unmatched junction bases numbered 9, after V lost 5 bases and J lost 4 bases. This CDR3 comprises 15 residues. In DNA, the CDR3 is TGTGCCAGCAGTGATGGGACAGGCCGAGGCACTGAAGCTTTCTTT. Encoded protein: CASSDGTGRGTEAFF.

J is TRBJ2-5 and V is TRBV5-6; D is ambiguous. With 2 bases removed from V and 9 bases from J, the gap between germline ends came to 11 bases. Germline V lookup: CDR1 SGHDT, CDR2 YYEEEE. This CDR3 spans 12 amino acids. Here the CDR3 DNA reads TGTGCCAGCAGCTTCCCCACCTCGTCCCAGTACTTC. Its translation is CASSFPTSSQYF.

The V call is TRBV27, the J call TRBJ1-2; D might be TRBD1 (5 bases). The CDR3 has 14 amino acids. Germline V gene sequence: CDR1 MNHEY, CDR2 SMNVEV (reference sequence). Deletions cut 3 bases from V and 4 bases from J, with 12 bases between. Written as DNA, the CDR3 is TGTGCCAGCAGTTTCGCCGGCCAGGGCTATGGCTACACCTTC. It is translated as CASSFAGQGYGYTF.

The rearrangement joins TRBV5-1 to TRBJ2-7, with 8 bases aligning to TRBD2. The CDR3 is made up of 15 amino acids. V was clipped by 4 bases and J by 0 bases; unmatched bases: 6. The germline V gene has CDR1 SGHRS and CDR2 YFSETQ. The CDR3 coding sequence is TGCGCCAGCAGCGACACTAGCGGATACTCCTACGAGCAGTACTTC. This encodes CASSDTSGYSYEQYF.

Turning to this clone: This CDR3 is also generated by other DNA sequences in the sample. This chain uses TRBV30 with TRBJ2-5; D tentatively fits TRBD1 or TRBD2 (5 bases each). Germline assignment: CDR1 GTSNPN and CDR2 SVGIG (reference sequence). The V and J ends lost 1 base and 5 bases respectively, with 5 bases between them. The CDR3 extends over 11 amino acids. The CDR3 sequence: CAWSGGETQYF. As DNA, the CDR3 is TGTGCCTGGAGTGGGGGGGAGACCCAGTACTTC.

The V gene is TRBV7-3, the J gene TRBJ2-1, with 7 bases matching TRBD1. CDR3 length: 13 amino acids. The V gene's germline CDR1 is SGHTA and CDR2 FQGTGA. The J segment lost 7 bases and the V segment lost 5 bases, leaving 5 bases of the junction unmatched. CDR3 amino acids: CASSPGQPNEQFF. The CDR3 nucleotides are TGTGCCAGCAGCCCGGGACAGCCGAATGAGCAGTTCTTC.

J is TRBJ2-2 and V is TRBV29-1; D not resolved. The CDR3 contains 14 residues. With 5 bases removed from V and 1 base from J, the gap between germline ends came to 11 bases. Germline values: CDR1 SQVTM, CDR2 ANQGSEA. The DNA for the CDR3 is TGCAGCGTTAGTCCTCCAGGGAACACCGGGGAGCTGTTTTTT. Translated: CSVSPPGNTGELFF.